These 5 T cell receptor beta chains were sequenced from one sample in a study of T cell responses to AZD1222 COVID-19 vaccine. Some clones are missing from TCRdb's copy, which holds only in-frame ones; the method was immunoSEQ multiplex PCR. Of 80,000 to 100,000 clones listed, approximately 86% were seen once; the top ten hold 5.6%. Source: peripheral blood, taken 28 days after the second AZD1222 dose. These receptors were obtained from an adult who received the AZD1222 COVID-19 vaccine.

This chain links TRBV3-1 (or the pseudogene TRBV3-2) with TRBJ2-7; no reliable D call. This CDR3 contains 14 residues. CDR1 is LGHDT, CDR2 YNNKEL, per germline (reference sequence). V dropped 0 bases and J dropped 6 bases, with 12 bases sitting between them. The CDR3 loop reads CASSQDQAGLEQYF. CDR3 nucleotide sequence: TGTGCCAGCAGCCAAGATCAGGCAGGCCTCGAGCAGTACTTC.

CDR3 protein: CASSGQGGTEAFF. The CDR3 bases are TGTGCCAGCAGCGGACAGGGGGGCACTGAAGCTTTCTTT. The chain uses TRBV7-9 and TRBJ1-1; 10 nucleotides align to TRBD1. Germline CDR1 and CDR2: SEHNR and FQNEAQ (reference sequence). This CDR3 has 13 residues. V gave up 5 bases and J gave up 4 bases; unmatched junction bases: 1.

V is TRBV15 and J is TRBJ2-3; 7 bases fit TRBD1. The V gene end was trimmed by 4 bases and the J gene end by 0 bases; junction bases not matched to a gene: 10. Germline V gene data show CDR1 as LNHNV and CDR2 as YYDKDF (reference sequence). The length of the CDR3 is 17 residues. The CDR3 nucleotides read TGTGCCACCAGCACTCCGACAGGGAGACTTAGCACAGATACGCAGTATTTT. Its translation is CATSTPTGRLSTDTQYF.

The chain couples TRBV7-9 to TRBJ1-3; 9 bases line up with TRBD1. Trimming cost V 5 bases and J 4 bases; bases outside gene matches: 6. Germline CDR1 and CDR2: SEHNR and FQNEAQ (reference sequence). CDR3 length: 15 amino acids. In DNA form, the CDR3 reads TGTGCCAGCAGCCTGGGACAGGGAGAAGGAAACACCATATATTTT. Its translation: CASSLGQGEGNTIYF.

This clone came up once. The CDR3 DNA is TGTGCCTCCAGGGAGGACGGGTGGAATCAGCCCCAGCATTTT. It encodes CASREDGWNQPQHF. V gene TRBV2 combines with J gene TRBJ1-5; possibly TRBD1 for D (5 bases). With 11 bases removed from V and 4 bases from J, the gap between germline ends came to 18 bases. The V gene's germline CDR1 is SNHLY and CDR2 FYNNEI. This CDR3 spans 14 amino acids.